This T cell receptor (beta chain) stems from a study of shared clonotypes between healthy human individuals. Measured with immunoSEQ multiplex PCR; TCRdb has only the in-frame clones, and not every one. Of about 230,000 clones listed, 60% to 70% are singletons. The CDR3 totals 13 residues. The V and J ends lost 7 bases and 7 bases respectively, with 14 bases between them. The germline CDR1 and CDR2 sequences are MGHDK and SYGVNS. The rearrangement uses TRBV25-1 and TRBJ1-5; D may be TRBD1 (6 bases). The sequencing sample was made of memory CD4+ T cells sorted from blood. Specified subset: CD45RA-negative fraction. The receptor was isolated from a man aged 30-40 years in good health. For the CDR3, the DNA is TGTGCCAGCAAGGGGGGGGTGGGGCAGCCCCAGCATTTT. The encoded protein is CASKGGVGQPQHF.